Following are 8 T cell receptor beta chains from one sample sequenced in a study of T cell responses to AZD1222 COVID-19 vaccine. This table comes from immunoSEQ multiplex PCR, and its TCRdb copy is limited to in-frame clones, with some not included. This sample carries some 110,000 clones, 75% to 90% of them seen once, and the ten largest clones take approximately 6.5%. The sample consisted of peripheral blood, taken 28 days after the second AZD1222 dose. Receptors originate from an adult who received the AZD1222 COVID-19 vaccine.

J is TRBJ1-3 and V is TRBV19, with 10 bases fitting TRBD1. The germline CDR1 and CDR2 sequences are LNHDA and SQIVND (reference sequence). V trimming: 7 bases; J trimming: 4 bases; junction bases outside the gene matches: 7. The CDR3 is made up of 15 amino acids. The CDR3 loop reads CASIRQGAPGNTIYF. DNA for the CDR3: TGTGCCAGTATCCGACAGGGGGCGCCGGGAAACACCATATATTTT. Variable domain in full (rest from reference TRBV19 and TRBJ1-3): DGGITQSPKYLFRKEGQNVTLSCEQNLNHDAMYWYRQDPGQGLRLIYYSQIVNDFQKGDIAEGYSVSREKKESFPLTVTSAQKNPTAFYLCASIRQGAPGNTIYFGEGSWLTVV.

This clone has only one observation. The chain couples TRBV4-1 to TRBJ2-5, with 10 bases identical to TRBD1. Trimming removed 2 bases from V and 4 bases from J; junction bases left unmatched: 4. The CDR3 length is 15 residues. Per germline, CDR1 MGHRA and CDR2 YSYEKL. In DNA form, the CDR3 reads TGCGCCAGCAGCCAATCCGGACAGGGGGGAGAGACCCAGTACTTC. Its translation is CASSQSGQGGETQYF.

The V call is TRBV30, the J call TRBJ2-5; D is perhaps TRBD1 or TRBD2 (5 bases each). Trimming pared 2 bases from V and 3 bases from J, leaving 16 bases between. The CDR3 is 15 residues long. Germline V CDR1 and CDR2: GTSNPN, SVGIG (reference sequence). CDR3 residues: CAWSSAGTAEETQYF. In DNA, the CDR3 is TGTGCCTGGAGTTCCGCCGGGACGGCAGAAGAGACCCAGTACTTC.

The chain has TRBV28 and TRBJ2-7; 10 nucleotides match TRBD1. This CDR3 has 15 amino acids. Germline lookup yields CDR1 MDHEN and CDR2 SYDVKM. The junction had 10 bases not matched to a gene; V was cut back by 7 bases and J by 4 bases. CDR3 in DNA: TGTGCCAGCACCCATCCGACAGGGGGCGGATACGAGCAGTACTTC. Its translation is CASTHPTGGGYEQYF.

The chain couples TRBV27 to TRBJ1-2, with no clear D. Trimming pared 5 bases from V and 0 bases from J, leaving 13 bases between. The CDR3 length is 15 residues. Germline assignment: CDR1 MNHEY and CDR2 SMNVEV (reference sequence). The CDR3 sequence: CASSPLGRTNYGYTF. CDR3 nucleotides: TGTGCCAGCAGTCCACTCGGGAGGACTAACTATGGCTACACCTTC.

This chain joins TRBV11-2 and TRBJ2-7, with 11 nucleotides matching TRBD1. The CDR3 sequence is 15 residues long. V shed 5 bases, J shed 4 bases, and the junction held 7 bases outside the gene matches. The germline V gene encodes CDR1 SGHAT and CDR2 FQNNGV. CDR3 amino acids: CASSPRDRGTYEQYF. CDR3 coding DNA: TGTGCCAGCAGCCCCCGGGACAGGGGGACTTACGAGCAGTACTTC. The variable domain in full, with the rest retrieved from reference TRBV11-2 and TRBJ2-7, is EAGVAQSPRYKIIEKRQSVAFWCNPISGHATLYWYQQILGQGPKLLIQFQNNGVVDDSQLPKDRFSAERLKGVDSTLKIQPAKLEDSAVYLCASSPRDRGTYEQYFGPGTRLTVT.

The chain's CDR3 is CASSFDSELLGGPTDTQYF. The CDR3 region has the DNA TGTGCCAGCAGCTTTGATTCCGAGCTCCTGGGGGGGCCCACAGATACGCAGTATTTT. The V and J genes are TRBV11-2 and TRBJ2-3, with D possibly being TRBD2 (7 bases). The V gene lost 3 bases and the J gene lost 2 bases, with 24 bases spanning the gap. CDR3 length equals 19 residues. CDR1 and CDR2 from the germline V gene are SGHAT and FQNNGV.

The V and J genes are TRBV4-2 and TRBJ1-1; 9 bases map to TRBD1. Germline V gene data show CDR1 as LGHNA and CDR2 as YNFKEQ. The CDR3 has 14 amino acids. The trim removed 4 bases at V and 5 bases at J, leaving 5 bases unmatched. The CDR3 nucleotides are TGTGCCAGCAGCCTACAGGGGGCGCCAACTGAAGCTTTCTTT. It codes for CASSLQGAPTEAFF.